These 19 T cell receptor beta chains originate from one sample sequenced in a study of T cell responses to AZD1222 COVID-19 vaccine (dated by TCRdb to about 2021). The library was prepared using the immunoSEQ multiplex PCR assay. The source is immuneACCESS, and TCRdb retained only in-frame sequences with V and J called. Part of the clones is not carried over; for the studies checked, unresolved V genes explain less than half of this, and the remainder is unexplained. Here the sample has about 99,000 clones; roughly 90% occur a single time. About 3% of the sample goes to the ten largest clones. The meaning of the sample's time point label: baseline before first vaccination. Sequencing was performed on peripheral blood, taken on day 0 of AZD1222 vaccination. The receptors stem from an adult in good health.

The chain uses TRBV7-6 and TRBJ1-1, with D tentatively TRBD1 (5 bases). In germline, CDR1 is SGHVS, CDR2 FNYEAQ. The CDR3 sequence is 15 residues long. Trimming took off 4 bases at V and 0 bases at J, with 12 bases between the two ends. The chain's CDR3 is CASSSQTDLNTEAFF. CDR3 sequence (DNA): TGTGCCAGCAGCTCCCAGACAGACTTGAACACTGAAGCTTTCTTT.

The CDR3 DNA reads as TGTGCCAGCAGCTTAGCGACCCCGGGAGGCTTCGTGGATACGCAGTATTTT. Protein: CASSLATPGGFVDTQYF. The rearrangement uses TRBV7-8 and TRBJ2-3; the match to TRBD2 covers 7 bases. CDR1 SGHVS and CDR2 FQNEAQ come from the germline V gene. The CDR3 runs 17 residues. V lost 0 bases to trimming and J lost 6 bases; unmatched junction nucleotides: 12.

The chain uses TRBV18 and TRBJ1-1; TRBD1 agrees at 7 bases. The CDR3 runs to 14 residues. V lost 4 bases to trimming and J lost 3 bases; unmatched junction nucleotides: 5. Germline lookup yields CDR1 KGHSH and CDR2 LQKENI. The CDR3 DNA reads as TGTGCCAGCTCACTACAGGGGAGGGACACTGAAGCTTTCTTT. This encodes CASSLQGRDTEAFF.

The chain carries TRBV5-5 and TRBJ2-1; possible D gene TRBD2, 5 bases. The V gene's germline CDR1 is SGHKS and CDR2 YYEKEE (reference sequence). The CDR3 has 16 residues. V lost 0 bases and J 6 bases, leaving 16 bases between the germline ends. The CDR3 protein is CASSLATMRASNEQFF. CDR3 sequence (DNA): TGTGCCAGCAGCTTGGCCACGATGAGGGCTAGCAATGAGCAGTTCTTC.

Of note for this clone: The identical CDR3 is also encoded by other nucleotide sequences in the sample. The CDR3 sequence is CASSVDSGNQPQHF. In nucleotides, the CDR3 is TGTGCCAGCAGCGTAGATAGTGGTAATCAGCCCCAGCATTTT. The V and J genes are TRBV9 and TRBJ1-5; D not resolved. The ends were cut back, 0 bases at V and 4 bases at J, with 8 bases in the middle. The germline V gene encodes CDR1 SGDLS and CDR2 YYNGEE. The CDR3 extends over 14 amino acids.

This rearrangement joins TRBV11-2 to TRBJ1-2, with a possible D match to TRBD1 (5 bases). Germline values: CDR1 SGHAT, CDR2 FQNNGV. Trimming stripped 5 bases from V and 0 bases from J, with 19 bases between. The CDR3 extends over 17 amino acids. The DNA of the CDR3 is TGTGCCAGCAGCGCATGGGTGGGGCGAGAAGCTAACTATGGCTACACCTTC. As protein: CASSAWVGREANYGYTF.

Only one count was recorded for this clone. The V gene is TRBV23-1, the J gene TRBJ2-1; D assignment may be TRBD1 or TRBD2 (6 bases each). TRBV23-1 is sorted into the ORF group, with uncertain function. The CDR3 spans 15 residues. Deletions cut 4 bases from V and 8 bases from J, with 18 bases between. The CDR3 DNA follows: TGCGCCAGCAGTCCCCCCGCCACAGGGACTCATGAGCAGTTCTTC. It yields the protein CASSPPATGTHEQFF.

This clone came up once. This rearrangement joins TRBV6-5 to TRBJ1-4; D is unresolved. The CDR3 totals 13 residues. Germline V CDR1 and CDR2: MNHEY, SVGAGI. V lost 3 bases, J lost 5 bases, and 7 bases lay in between. The CDR3 sequence: CASSYWKNEKLFF. In DNA form, the CDR3 reads TGTGCCAGCAGTTATTGGAAAAATGAAAAACTGTTTTTT.

The chain employs TRBV9 and TRBJ2-3; D remains unclear. Looked up from germline, CDR1 is SGDLS and CDR2 is YYNGEE. Trimming took 2 bases from V and 2 from J, leaving 3 bases between them. The CDR3 length is 12 residues. CDR3 amino acids: CASSVDTDTQYF. The CDR3 DNA follows: TGTGCCAGCAGCGTGGACACAGATACGCAGTATTTT.

In its sample, this clone is medium-sized. The chain combines TRBV4-2 with TRBJ2-3; no clear D gene. There are 15 residues in the CDR3. V was trimmed by 4 bases and J by 0 bases, leaving 11 bases between them. Germline CDR1 is LGHNA and CDR2 is YNFKEQ. In DNA form, the CDR3 reads TGTGCCAGCAGCCTGATTGCAGCCAGCACAGATACGCAGTATTTT. Residues: CASSLIAASTDTQYF.

The chain combines TRBV7-8 with TRBJ1-4; D may be TRBD1 (5 bases). CDR3 size: 17 residues. Trimming pared 4 bases from V and 0 bases from J, leaving 15 bases between. The germline CDR1 and CDR2 sequences are SGHVS and FQNEAQ. The CDR3 protein is CASSSSRQFATNEKLFF. CDR3 coding DNA: TGTGCCAGCAGCTCAAGCCGACAGTTTGCAACTAATGAAAAACTGTTTTTT.

The CDR3 DNA sequence: TGTGCCAGCAGGGGACGGACTATGAACACTGAAGCTTTCTTT. It yields the protein CASRGRTMNTEAFF. This chain uses TRBV6-5 with TRBJ1-1; possible D gene TRBD1, 5 bases. The germline V and J ends were trimmed by 6 bases and 0 bases, with 11 bases remaining between them. The CDR3 has 14 amino acids. Germline CDR1 reads MNHEY; CDR2 reads SVGAGI.

The chain uses TRBV24-1 and TRBJ1-4; D gene ambiguous. This CDR3 spans 14 amino acids. Per the germline V gene, CDR1 is KGHDR and CDR2 is SFDVKD. Trimming shortened V by 8 bases and J by 8 bases, and 17 bases separated the two germline ends. This chain's CDR3 is CATMESQEEEKLFF. DNA for the CDR3: TGTGCCACCATGGAAAGCCAGGAGGAAGAAAAACTGTTTTTT.

This sequence joins TRBV5-1 and TRBJ2-1; the D gene could be TRBD1 or TRBD2 (5 bases each). Germline V lookup: CDR1 SGHRS, CDR2 YFSETQ. The CDR3 covers 16 residues. The V and J ends lost 2 bases and 5 bases respectively, with 17 bases between them. CDR3 sequence: CASSFRDPKSDNEQFF. CDR3 nucleotides: TGCGCCAGCAGCTTTAGGGACCCAAAATCGGACAATGAGCAGTTCTTC. The variable domain in full, completed from reference TRBV5-1 and TRBJ2-1, reads KAGVTQTPRYLIKTRGQQVTLSCSPISGHRSVSWYQQTPGQGLQFLFEYFSETQRNKGNFPGRFSGRQFSNSRSEMNVSTLELGDSALYLCASSFRDPKSDNEQFFGPGTRLTVL.

The chain uses TRBV19 and TRBJ2-2, with D possibly TRBD2 on 6 matching bases. The ends were cut back, 2 bases at V and 4 bases at J, with 20 bases in the middle. The CDR3 sequence is 18 residues long. Germline V gene sequence: CDR1 LNHDA, CDR2 SQIVND (reference sequence). CDR3 DNA: TGTGCCAGTAGTATAAGGTTCGTCTTGGCGGGACTCACCGGGGAGCTGTTTTTT. It encodes CASSIRFVLAGLTGELFF.

V usage is TRBV19 and J usage is TRBJ1-2; D gene ambiguous. This CDR3 has 14 amino acids. Per germline, CDR1 LNHDA and CDR2 SQIVND (reference sequence). Trimming took off 3 bases at V and 4 bases at J, with 12 bases between the two ends. The CDR3 DNA reads as TGTGCCAGTAGTATGGCAGCCAGGAGCTATGGCTACACCTTC. This encodes CASSMAARSYGYTF. Complete variable domain (other parts from reference TRBV19 and TRBJ1-2): DGGITQSPKYLFRKEGQNVTLSCEQNLNHDAMYWYRQDPGQGLRLIYYSQIVNDFQKGDIAEGYSVSREKKESFPLTVTSAQKNPTAFYLCASSMAARSYGYTFGSGTRLTVV.

The rearrangement links TRBV27 to TRBJ1-1; 7 bases match TRBD1. CDR3 size: 17 residues. The V segment lost 2 bases and the J segment 4 bases; nucleotides outside the gene matches: 13. Germline V lookup: CDR1 MNHEY, CDR2 SMNVEV (reference sequence). CDR3 coding DNA: TGTGCCAGCAGTTTAAGGGGAACCCCGGGACAGTTCACTGAAGCTTTCTTT. It codes for CASSLRGTPGQFTEAFF.

This clone has just one count. The chain has TRBV11-2 and TRBJ1-6, with D hard to call. The CDR3 spans 11 residues. The V end lost 1 base, the J end lost 9 bases, and 1 base lay between the germline ends. Germline-derived CDR1 and CDR2 are SGHAT and FQNNGV. The CDR3 protein is CASSLASPLHF. The CDR3 coding sequence is TGTGCCAGCAGCTTAGCTTCACCCCTCCACTTT.

The V call is TRBV6-4, the J call TRBJ1-1; 8 nucleotides match TRBD1. The germline V gene encodes CDR1 MRHNA and CDR2 SNTAGT. V was pared by 7 bases and J by 6 bases, with 4 bases of the junction left unmatched. The CDR3 totals 12 residues. The CDR3 nucleotides read TGTGCCAGCAACCCACAGGGGGCTGAAGCTTTCTTT. Its protein is CASNPQGAEAFF.